This T cell receptor beta chain derives from a study of T cells expressing NK-cell markers. With the 5' RACE reads reprocessed, TCRdb shows one record per CDR3 protein and no DNA. There are fewer than 550,000 distinct CDR3 sequences in the sample, with over 1.1% held by the top ten. This CDR3 is 14 amino acids long. Looked up from germline, CDR1 is SGHRS and CDR2 is YFSETQ. The TCR originated in a woman in her forties or fifties in good health. The sequenced material came from blood T cells: a sorted CD56 or NKG2C T cell subset, CD4+ or CD8+ T cells, or bulk PBMC T cells (not recorded which). The chain has TRBV5-1 and TRBJ2-2. CDR3 sequence: CASSLDQMAGELFF.